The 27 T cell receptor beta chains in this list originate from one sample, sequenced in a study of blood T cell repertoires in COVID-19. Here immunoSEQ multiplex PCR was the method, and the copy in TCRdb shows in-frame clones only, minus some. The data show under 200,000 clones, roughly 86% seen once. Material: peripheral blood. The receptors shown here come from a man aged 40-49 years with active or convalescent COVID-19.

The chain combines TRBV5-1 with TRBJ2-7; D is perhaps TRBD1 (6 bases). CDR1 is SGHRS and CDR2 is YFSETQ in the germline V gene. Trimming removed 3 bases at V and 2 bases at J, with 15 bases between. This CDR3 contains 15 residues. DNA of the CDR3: TGCGCCAGCAGCTATGGGAAGGGGGTGGCCTACGAGCAGTACTTC. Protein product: CASSYGKGVAYEQYF.

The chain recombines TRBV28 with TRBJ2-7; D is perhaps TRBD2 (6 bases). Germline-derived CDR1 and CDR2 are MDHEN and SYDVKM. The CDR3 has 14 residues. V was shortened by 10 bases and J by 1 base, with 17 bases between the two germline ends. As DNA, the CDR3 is TGTGCCATCACCCGGGCGGGGACTTCCTACGAGCAGTACTTC. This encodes CAITRAGTSYEQYF.

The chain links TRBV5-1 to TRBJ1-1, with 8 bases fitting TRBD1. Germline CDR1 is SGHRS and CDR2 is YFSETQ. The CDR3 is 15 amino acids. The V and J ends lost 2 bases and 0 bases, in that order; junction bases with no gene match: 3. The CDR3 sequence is CASSFLTGVNTEAFF. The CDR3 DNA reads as TGCGCCAGCAGCTTTCTGACAGGGGTGAACACTGAAGCTTTCTTT.

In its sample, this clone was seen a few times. CDR3 nucleotides: TGTGCCAGCAGTGAAGAGGGGCCCATATTGAACACTGAAGCTTTCTTT. Protein product: CASSEEGPILNTEAFF. The gene calls are TRBV6-1 and TRBJ1-1, with D perhaps TRBD1 (5 bases). The CDR3 extends over 16 amino acids. CDR1 is MNHNS and CDR2 is SASEGT in the germline V gene. V dropped 1 base and J dropped 0 bases, with 12 bases sitting between them.

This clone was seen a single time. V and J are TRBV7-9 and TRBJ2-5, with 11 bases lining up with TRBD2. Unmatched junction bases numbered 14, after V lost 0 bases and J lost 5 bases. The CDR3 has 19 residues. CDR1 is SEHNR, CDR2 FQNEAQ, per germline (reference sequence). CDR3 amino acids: CASSLARLAGPIRRETQYF. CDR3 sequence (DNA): TGTGCCAGCAGCTTAGCCCGACTAGCGGGGCCCATCCGTAGGGAGACCCAGTACTTC.

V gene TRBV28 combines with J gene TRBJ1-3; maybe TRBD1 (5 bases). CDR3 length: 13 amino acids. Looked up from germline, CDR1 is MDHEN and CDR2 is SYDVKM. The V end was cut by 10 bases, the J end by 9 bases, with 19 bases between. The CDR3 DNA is TGTGCCACCACTCAACGGGGGGTTCCCACCATATATTTT. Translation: CATTQRGVPTIYF.

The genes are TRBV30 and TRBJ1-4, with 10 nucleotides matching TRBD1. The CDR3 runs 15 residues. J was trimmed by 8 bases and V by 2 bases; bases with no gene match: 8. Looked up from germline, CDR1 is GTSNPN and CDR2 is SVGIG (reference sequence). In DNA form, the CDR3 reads TGTGCCTGGAGTCACCACGGGACAGGGGACGAAAAACTGTTTTTT. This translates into CAWSHHGTGDEKLFF.

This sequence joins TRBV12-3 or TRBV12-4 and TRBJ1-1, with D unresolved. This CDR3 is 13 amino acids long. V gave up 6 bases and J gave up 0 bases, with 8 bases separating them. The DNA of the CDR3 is TGTGCCAGCAGCCTAATTATGAACACTGAAGCTTTCTTT. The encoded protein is CASSLIMNTEAFF.

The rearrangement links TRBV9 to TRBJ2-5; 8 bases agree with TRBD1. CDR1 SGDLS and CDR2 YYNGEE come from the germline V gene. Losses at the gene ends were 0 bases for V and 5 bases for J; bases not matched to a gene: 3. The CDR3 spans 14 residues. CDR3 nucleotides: TGTGCCAGCAGCGTAGGGAGACAGGGGGAGACCCAGTACTTC. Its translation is CASSVGRQGETQYF.

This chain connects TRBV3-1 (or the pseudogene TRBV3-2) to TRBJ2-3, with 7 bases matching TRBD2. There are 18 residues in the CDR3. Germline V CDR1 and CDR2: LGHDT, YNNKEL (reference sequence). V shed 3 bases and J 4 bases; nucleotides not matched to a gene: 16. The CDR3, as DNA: TGTGCCAGCAGCCATTTCACCTTAGCGGGCCCCCCCGCAGATACGCAGTATTTT. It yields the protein CASSHFTLAGPPADTQYF.

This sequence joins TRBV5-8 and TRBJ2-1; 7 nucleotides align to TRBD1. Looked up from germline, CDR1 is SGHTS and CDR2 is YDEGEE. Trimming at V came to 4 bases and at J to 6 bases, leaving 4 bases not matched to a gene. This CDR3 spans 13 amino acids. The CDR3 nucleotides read TGTGCCAGCAGCCGTGACAGGGCCAATGAGCAGTTCTTC. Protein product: CASSRDRANEQFF.

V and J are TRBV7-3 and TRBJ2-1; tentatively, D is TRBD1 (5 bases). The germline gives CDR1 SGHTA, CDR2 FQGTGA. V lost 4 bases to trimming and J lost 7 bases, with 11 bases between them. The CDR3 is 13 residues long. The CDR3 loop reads CASSSIDSNEQFF. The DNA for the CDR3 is TGTGCCAGCAGCTCCATTGACAGTAATGAGCAGTTCTTC. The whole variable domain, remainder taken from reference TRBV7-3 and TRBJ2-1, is GAGVSQTPSNKVTEKGKYVELRCDPISGHTALYWYRQSLGQGPEFLIYFQGTGAADDSGLPNDRFFAVRPEGSVSTLKIQRTERGDSAVYLCASSSIDSNEQFFGPGTRLTVL.

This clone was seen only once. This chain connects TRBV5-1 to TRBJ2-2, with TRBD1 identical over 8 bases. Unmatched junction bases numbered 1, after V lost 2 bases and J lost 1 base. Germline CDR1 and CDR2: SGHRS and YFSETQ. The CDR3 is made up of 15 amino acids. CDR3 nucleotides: TGCGCCAGCAGCTTAACAGGGGGGAACACCGGGGAGCTGTTTTTT. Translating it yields CASSLTGGNTGELFF.

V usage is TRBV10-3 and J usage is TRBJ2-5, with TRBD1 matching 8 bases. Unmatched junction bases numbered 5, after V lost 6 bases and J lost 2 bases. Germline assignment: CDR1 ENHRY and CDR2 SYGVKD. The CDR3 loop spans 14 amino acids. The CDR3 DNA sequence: TGTGCCATCAGAGACCGGGACAGGCAAGAGACCCAGTACTTC. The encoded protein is CAIRDRDRQETQYF.

CDR3 in DNA: TGCGCCAGCAGCCAAGATGCAGGTCCTGGAAACACCATATATTTT. This encodes CASSQDAGPGNTIYF. The chain combines TRBV4-3 with TRBJ1-3; D is undetermined. Trimming removed 0 bases at V and 2 bases at J, with 8 bases between. Looked up from germline, CDR1 is LGHNA and CDR2 is YSLEER. The CDR3 runs to 15 residues.

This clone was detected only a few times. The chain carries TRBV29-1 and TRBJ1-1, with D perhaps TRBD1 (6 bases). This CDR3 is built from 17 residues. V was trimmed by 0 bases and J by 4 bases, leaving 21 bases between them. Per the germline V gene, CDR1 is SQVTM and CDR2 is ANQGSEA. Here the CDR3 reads CSVEDIGGQGSSTEAFF. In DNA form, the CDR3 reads TGCAGCGTTGAAGATATCGGGGGGCAGGGCAGTAGCACTGAAGCTTTCTTT.

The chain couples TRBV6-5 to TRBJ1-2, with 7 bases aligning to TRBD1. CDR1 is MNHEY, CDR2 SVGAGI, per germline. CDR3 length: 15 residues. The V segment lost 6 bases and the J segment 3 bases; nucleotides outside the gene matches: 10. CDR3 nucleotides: TGTGCCAGCAGCCTAACAGGGGACCCCTACTATGGCTACACCTTC. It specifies CASSLTGDPYYGYTF.

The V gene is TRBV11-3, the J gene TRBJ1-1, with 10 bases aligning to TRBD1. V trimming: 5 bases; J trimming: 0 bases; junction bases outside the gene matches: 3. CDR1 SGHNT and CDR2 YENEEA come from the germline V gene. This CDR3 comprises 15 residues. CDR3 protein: CASSPGQGLNTEAFF. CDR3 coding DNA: TGTGCCAGCAGCCCGGGACAGGGGTTGAACACTGAAGCTTTCTTT.

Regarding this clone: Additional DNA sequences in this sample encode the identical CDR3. The CDR3 DNA follows: TGTGCCAGCAGTTTAACAGGCTTGAACACTGAAGCTTTCTTT. This translates into CASSLTGLNTEAFF. The chain recombines TRBV28 with TRBJ1-1, with D tentatively TRBD1 (5 bases). Trimming took off 2 bases at V and 0 bases at J, with 7 bases between the two ends. The CDR3 length is 14 residues. Per the germline V gene, CDR1 is MDHEN and CDR2 is SYDVKM.

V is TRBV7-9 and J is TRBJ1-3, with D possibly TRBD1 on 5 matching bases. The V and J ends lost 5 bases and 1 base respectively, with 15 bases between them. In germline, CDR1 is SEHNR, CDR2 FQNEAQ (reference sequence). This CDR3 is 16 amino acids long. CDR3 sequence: CASSPSGGGSGNTIYF. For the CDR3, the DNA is TGTGCCAGCAGCCCCAGTGGCGGGGGATCTGGAAACACCATATATTTT.

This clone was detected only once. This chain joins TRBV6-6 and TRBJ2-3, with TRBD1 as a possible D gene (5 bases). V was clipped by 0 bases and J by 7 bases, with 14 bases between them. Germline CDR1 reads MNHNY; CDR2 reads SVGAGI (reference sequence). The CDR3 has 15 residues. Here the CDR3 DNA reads TGTGCCAGCAGTTACTCGGCGAAGGGGCCTAATACGCAGTATTTT. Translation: CASSYSAKGPNTQYF.

The CDR3 DNA is TGCGCCAGCAGCTTGAGTCCTAGCGGGGGGGCCGTGAATGAGCAGTTCTTC. Translated: CASSLSPSGGAVNEQFF. The rearrangement links TRBV5-1 to TRBJ2-1; 12 nucleotides align to TRBD2. The germline V gene encodes CDR1 SGHRS and CDR2 YFSETQ. The CDR3 contains 17 residues. After removal of 1 base from V and 7 bases from J, the junction contained 9 bases not matched to a gene.

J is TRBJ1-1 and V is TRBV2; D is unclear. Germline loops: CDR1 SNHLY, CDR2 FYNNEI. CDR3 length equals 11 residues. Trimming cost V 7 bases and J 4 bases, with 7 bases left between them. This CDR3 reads CASKESTEAFF. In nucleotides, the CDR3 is TGTGCCAGCAAAGAGAGCACTGAAGCTTTCTTT.

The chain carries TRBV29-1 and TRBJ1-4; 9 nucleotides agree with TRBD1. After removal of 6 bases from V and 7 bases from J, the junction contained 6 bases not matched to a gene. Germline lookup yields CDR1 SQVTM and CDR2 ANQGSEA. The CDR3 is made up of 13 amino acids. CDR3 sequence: CSVKGQGIEKLFF. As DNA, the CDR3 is TGCAGCGTGAAGGGACAGGGAATTGAAAAACTGTTTTTT.

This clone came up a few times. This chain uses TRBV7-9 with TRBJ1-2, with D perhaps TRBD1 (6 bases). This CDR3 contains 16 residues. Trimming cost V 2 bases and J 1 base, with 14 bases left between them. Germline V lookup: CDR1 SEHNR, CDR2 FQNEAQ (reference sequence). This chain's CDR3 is CASSLTAGRGNYGYTF. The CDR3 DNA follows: TGTGCCAGCAGCTTAACGGCAGGCAGGGGTAACTATGGCTACACCTTC.

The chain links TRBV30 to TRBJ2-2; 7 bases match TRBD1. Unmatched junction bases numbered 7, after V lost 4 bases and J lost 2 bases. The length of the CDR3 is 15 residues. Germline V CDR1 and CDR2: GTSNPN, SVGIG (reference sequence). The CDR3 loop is CAWNRDSYNTGELFF. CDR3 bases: TGTGCCTGGAACCGGGACAGTTATAACACCGGGGAGCTGTTTTTT.

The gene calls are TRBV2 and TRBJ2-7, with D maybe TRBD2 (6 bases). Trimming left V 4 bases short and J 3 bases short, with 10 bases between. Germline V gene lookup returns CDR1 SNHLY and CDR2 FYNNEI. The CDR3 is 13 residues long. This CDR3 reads CASSVMRGYEQYF. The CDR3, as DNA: TGTGCCAGCAGTGTGATGCGGGGCTACGAGCAGTACTTC.